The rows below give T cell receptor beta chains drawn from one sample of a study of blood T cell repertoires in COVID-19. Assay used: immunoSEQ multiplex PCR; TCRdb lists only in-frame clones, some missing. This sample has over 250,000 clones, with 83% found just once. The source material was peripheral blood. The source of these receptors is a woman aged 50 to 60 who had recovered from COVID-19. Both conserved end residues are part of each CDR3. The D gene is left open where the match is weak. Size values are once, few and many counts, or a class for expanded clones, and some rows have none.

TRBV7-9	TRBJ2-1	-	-	TGTGCCAGCAGCCCGAGCAGTCCGGGAGCAGGGCCGGATGAGCAGTTCTTC	CASSPSSPGAGPDEQFF
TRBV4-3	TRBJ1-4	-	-	TGCGCCAGCAGCCAAGACCTACAGGGAATCAGTGAAAAACTGTTTTTT	CASSQDLQGISEKLFF
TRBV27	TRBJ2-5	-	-	TGTGCCAGCAGTTTTGTTTTTTCGGAGACCCAGTACTTC	CASSFVFSETQYF
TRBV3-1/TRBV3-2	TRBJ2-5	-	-	TGTGCCAGCAGCCCAGGGCGGCAAGAGACCCAGTACTTC	CASSPGRQETQYF
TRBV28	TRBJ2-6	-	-	TGTGCCAGCAGTCCGACCGGGACTGCTAGATCTGGGGCCAACGTCCTGACTTTC	CASSPTGTARSGANVLTF
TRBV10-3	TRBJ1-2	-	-	TGTGCCATCAGCCCGTCCTCTTATGGCTACACCTTC	CAISPSSYGYTF
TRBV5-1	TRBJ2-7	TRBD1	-	TGCGCCAGCAGCTTGGTAGGACAGGGCAACTACGAGCAGTACTTC	CASSLVGQGNYEQYF
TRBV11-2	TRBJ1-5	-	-	TGTGCCAGCAGCTTAGATCACGGTTCGCCCCAGCATTTT	CASSLDHGSPQHF
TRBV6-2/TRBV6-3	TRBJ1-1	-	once	TGTGCCAGCAGTTACTCGAAAGCGGACACTGAAGCTTTCTTT	CASSYSKADTEAFF
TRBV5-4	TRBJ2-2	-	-	TGTGCCAGCAGCTTGGACAGTAACACCGGGGAGCTGTTTTTT	CASSLDSNTGELFF
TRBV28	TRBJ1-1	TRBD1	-	TGTGCCAGCAGTTTACTGACAGGGGCCGGCTCGAACACTGAAGCTTTCTTT	CASSLLTGAGSNTEAFF
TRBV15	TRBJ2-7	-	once	TGTGCCACCGGCTGGGGCTACTACGAGCAGTACTTC	CATGWGYYEQYF
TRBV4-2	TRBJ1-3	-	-	TGTGCCATAGGGGAGGAATCTGGAAACACCATATATTTT	CAIGEESGNTIYF
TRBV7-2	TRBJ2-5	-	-	TGTGCCAGCAGCTTCACGGGAAAGGCCAGACTCCAAGAGACCCAGTACTTC	CASSFTGKARLQETQYF
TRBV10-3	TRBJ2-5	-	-	TGTGCCATCAGTGGGGGGGAAGAGACCCAGTACTTC	CAISGGEETQYF
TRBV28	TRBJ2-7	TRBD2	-	TGTGCCAGCAGATCGTCCGGGACTAGCGCCGGCGAGCAGTACTTC	CASRSSGTSAGEQYF
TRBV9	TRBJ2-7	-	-	TGTGCCAGCAGCGTAGAAGACAGTCCCTACGAGCAGTACTTC	CASSVEDSPYEQYF
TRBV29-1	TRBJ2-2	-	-	TGCAGCGCCGTGGGGGGAACCGGGGAGCTGTTTTTT	CSAVGGTGELFF
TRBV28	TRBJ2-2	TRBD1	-	TGTGCCAGCACCGAAGGACAGGGACGGGTCGGGGAGCTGTTTTTT	CASTEGQGRVGELFF
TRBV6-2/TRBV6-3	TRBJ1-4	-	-	TGTGCCAGCAGTTCCACAGGCGGAACTAATGAAAAACTGTTTTTT	CASSSTGGTNEKLFF
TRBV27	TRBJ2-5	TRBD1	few	TGTGCCAGCAATCCAGGACAGGGAGCCCAAGAGACCCAGTACTTC	CASNPGQGAQETQYF
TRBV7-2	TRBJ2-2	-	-	TGTGCCAGCAGCCCGACCCAACTAAACACCGGGGAGCTGTTTTTT	CASSPTQLNTGELFF
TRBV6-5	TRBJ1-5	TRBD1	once	TGTGCCAGCAGAGGGACAGGGCTCAGGCAGCCCCAGCATTTT	CASRGTGLRQPQHF
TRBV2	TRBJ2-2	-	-	TGTGCCAGCAGGGCCACTAGCTCGTGGGGCACCGGGGAGCTGTTTTTT	CASRATSSWGTGELFF
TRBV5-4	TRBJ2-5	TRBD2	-	TGTGCCAGCAGCCCAAGAGCCGGGACTATCCAAGAGACCCAGTACTTC	CASSPRAGTIQETQYF
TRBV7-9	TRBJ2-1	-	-	TGTGCCAGCAGCTTCCTAGCGAATGAGCAGTTCTTC	CASSFLANEQFF
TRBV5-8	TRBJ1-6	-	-	TGTGCCAGCAGCGGCCAGGGGTACTATAATTCACCCCTCCACTTT	CASSGQGYYNSPLHF
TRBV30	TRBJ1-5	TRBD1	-	TGTGCCTGGAGTTTAACAGGGGGCGCGATCGACCAGCCCCAGCATTTT	CAWSLTGGAIDQPQHF
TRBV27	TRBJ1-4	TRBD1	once	TGTGCCAGCAGTTTATCGACAGGGGCTGAAAAACTGTTTTTT	CASSLSTGAEKLFF
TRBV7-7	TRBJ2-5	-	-	TGTGCCAGCAGCCCATCGCCCGCCCTTACGGGGGAAGTCCAAGAGACCCAGTACTTC	CASSPSPALTGEVQETQYF
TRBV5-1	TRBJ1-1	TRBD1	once	TGCGCCAGCAGCGGGGACAGGTTGAACACTGAAGCTTTCTTT	CASSGDRLNTEAFF
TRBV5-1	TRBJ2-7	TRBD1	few	TGCGCCAGCAGCCCGGGACAGGGGGGATACGAGCAGTACTTC	CASSPGQGGYEQYF
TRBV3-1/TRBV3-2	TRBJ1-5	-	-	TGTGCCAGCAGCCCCTCAGACAATCAGCCCCAGCATTTT	CASSPSDNQPQHF
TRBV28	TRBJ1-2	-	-	TGTGCCAGCAGTTTAATAGGTTGGGAGGGGGAGATCTATGGCTACACCTTC	CASSLIGWEGEIYGYTF
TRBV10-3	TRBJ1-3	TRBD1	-	TGTGCCATCCTCGACAGGGGGTTCGCTGGAAACACCATATATTTT	CAILDRGFAGNTIYF
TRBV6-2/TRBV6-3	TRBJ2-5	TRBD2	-	TGTGCCAGCAGTTTCGCGGGAGGCGGGGAGACCCAGTACTTC	CASSFAGGGETQYF
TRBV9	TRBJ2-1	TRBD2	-	TGTGCCAGCAGCGCCAGGACTAGCGGCCACAATGAGCAGTTCTTC	CASSARTSGHNEQFF
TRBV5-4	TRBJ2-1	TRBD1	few	TGTGCCAGCAGCTGGGGCGGTGACAGGGGCGGTTACAATGAGCAGTTCTTC	CASSWGGDRGGYNEQFF
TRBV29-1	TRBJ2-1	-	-	TGCAGCTCGCGCGAAGGAGTAGGCTCCTACAATGAGCAGTTCTTC	CSSREGVGSYNEQFF
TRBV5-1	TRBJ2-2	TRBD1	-	TGCGCCAGCAGCGACACAGGGGGCACCGGGGAGCTGTTTTTT	CASSDTGGTGELFF
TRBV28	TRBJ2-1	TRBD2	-	TGTGCCAGCAGTCAGGGAGGGGCCACCTACAATGAGCAGTTCTTC	CASSQGGATYNEQFF
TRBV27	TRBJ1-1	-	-	TGTGCCAGCAGTCCCAGGACAGCCCAATTGAACACTGAAGCTTTCTTT	CASSPRTAQLNTEAFF
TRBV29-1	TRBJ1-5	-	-	TGCAGCGTTGGGGCACGAGATCAGCCCCAGCATTTT	CSVGARDQPQHF
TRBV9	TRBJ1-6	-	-	TGTGCCAGCAGCGTAGACATTTATAATTCACCCCTCCACTTT	CASSVDIYNSPLHF
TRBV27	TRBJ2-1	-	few	TGTGCCAGCAGCAGGAGCGGCTCCTACAATGAGCAGTTCTTC	CASSRSGSYNEQFF